Following are 9 T cell receptor beta chains from one sample sequenced in a study of neurological immune-mediated disorders. TCRdb re-derived calls from the 5' RACE reads in MiXCR, one entry per CDR3 protein. The sample holds about 59,000 distinct CDR3 sequences, 24% seen once. Time point reported: technical triplicate 2. Material for sequencing was PBMCs. All receptors derive from a man aged 55 to 70 with HTLV-1-associated myelopathy (HAM/TSP).

This clonotype was seen repeatedly, ten times or more. V is TRBV12-3 or TRBV12-4 and J is TRBJ2-7; the D gene is possibly TRBD1 (6 bases). V was cut by 1 base and J by 0 bases, with 7 bases left in between. The CDR3 has 14 residues. The DNA for the CDR3 is TGTGCCAGCAGTTTAGACAGGGCCTCCTACGAGCAGTACTTC. Its translation is CASSLDRASYEQYF.

This clonotype was recorded many times. The chain employs TRBV5-1 and TRBJ2-3; D might be TRBD2 (6 bases). Between the trimmed V and J ends, which lost 1 base and 4 bases, there was a span of 13 bases. Germline assignment: CDR1 SGHRS and CDR2 YFSETQ. The CDR3 totals 15 residues. The CDR3 DNA follows: TGCGCCAGCAGCTTGTCTGCGACTAGGTCAGATACGCAGTATTTT. It codes for CASSLSATRSDTQYF.

The sample holds many counts of this clonotype. V and J are TRBV20-1 and TRBJ2-1; D is perhaps TRBD1 (5 bases). Germline V gene sequence: CDR1 DFQATT, CDR2 SNEGSKA (reference sequence). V was trimmed by 4 bases and J by 1 base, leaving 11 bases between them. CDR3 length equals 14 residues. The CDR3: CSATKGVSYNEQFF. Here the CDR3 DNA reads TGCAGTGCTACCAAAGGGGTATCCTACAATGAGCAGTTCTTC.

Ten or more counts support this clonotype. The chain carries TRBV5-1 and TRBJ2-2, with 9 bases that match TRBD1. The ends lost 4 bases at V and 4 bases at J; junction bases unmatched: 8. This CDR3 comprises 16 residues. From germline, CDR1 is SGHRS and CDR2 YFSETQ. The CDR3 bases are TGCGCCAGCAGCCAGAGCGGACAGGGGAGCACCGGGGAGCTGTTTTTT. It codes for CASSQSGQGSTGELFF.

This clonotype appeared many times. The chain is built from TRBV5-1 and TRBJ1-2; D unresolved. The CDR3 is 16 amino acids. Germline assignment: CDR1 SGHRS and CDR2 YFSETQ. With 0 bases removed from V and 1 base from J, the gap between germline ends came to 13 bases. The CDR3 DNA reads as TGCGCCAGCAGCTTGGCCGGGATGGCTGATAACTATGGCTACACCTTC. Translation gives CASSLAGMADNYGYTF.

The CDR3 DNA reads TGTGCCACCTCCGTTTCGGGTTCCTGGTACTTC. Its protein product is CATSVSGSWYF. The chain is built from TRBV10-3 and TRBJ2-7; D not certain. The CDR3 sequence is 11 residues long. V dropped 10 bases and J dropped 12 bases, with 19 bases sitting between them. Germline V gene data show CDR1 as ENHRY and CDR2 as SYGVKD.

This clonotype showed up many times. The rearrangement links TRBV12-3 or TRBV12-4 to TRBJ2-7; D is perhaps TRBD1 or TRBD2 (5 bases each). CDR3 length equals 13 residues. V lost 7 bases and J lost 1, with 11 bases in between. The CDR3 is CASTWDGSYEQYF. As DNA, the CDR3 is TGTGCCAGCACCTGGGACGGATCCTACGAGCAGTACTTC.

This clonotype was counted at least ten times. The chain couples TRBV5-1 to TRBJ2-3; tentative D call: TRBD2 (6 bases). Germline V gene lookup returns CDR1 SGHRS and CDR2 YFSETQ. The CDR3 spans 17 residues. With 2 bases removed from V and 3 bases from J, the gap between germline ends came to 19 bases. Here the CDR3 reads CASSLGRPITRTDTQYF. In nucleotides, the CDR3 is TGCGCCAGCAGCTTAGGGAGGCCCATTACGAGGACAGATACGCAGTATTTT.

At least ten counts were recorded for this clonotype. This chain uses TRBV5-1 with TRBJ1-5; 9 nucleotides line up with TRBD1. Germline V gives CDR1 SGHRS, CDR2 YFSETQ. The trim removed 2 bases at V and 4 bases at J, leaving 1 base unmatched. The CDR3 spans 14 residues. The CDR3 region has the DNA TGCGCCAGCAGCTTAGGGACAGGGAATCAGCCCCAGCATTTT. Encoded protein: CASSLGTGNQPQHF.